The 23 T cell receptor beta chains in this list originate from one sample, sequenced in a study of OX40 agonist ivuxolimab in advanced cancers. The protocol was immunoSEQ multiplex PCR, while the TCRdb copy is restricted to in-frame clones and leaves out a portion. The repertoire includes more than 50,000 clones, around four fifths of them detected once, and around 4% sits in the top ten. The specimen was CD4+ or CD8+ T cells sorted from blood, collected in a trial of the OX40 agonist ivuxolimab. These receptors came from an adult with an advanced solid tumor such as melanoma, head and neck, liver or kidney cancer.

In its sample, this clone was seen a few times. One end of the junction varies from germline; a read error may be responsible. The CDR3 sequence is CPTRGSNQPQHF. The CDR3 DNA is TGCCCAACGCGGGGGAGCAATCAGCCCCAGCATTTT. This chain connects TRBV6-5 to TRBJ1-5; D possibly corresponds to TRBD1 (5 bases). The CDR3 runs 12 residues. Germline values: CDR1 MNHEY, CDR2 SVGAGI.

Only one count was recorded for this clone. This rearrangement joins TRBV5-1 to TRBJ2-3, with 11 bases lining up with TRBD2. V gave up 4 bases and J gave up 4 bases; unmatched junction bases: 5. This CDR3 comprises 15 residues. Germline values: CDR1 SGHRS, CDR2 YFSETQ. DNA for the CDR3: TGCGCCAGCAGCCAACTAGCGGGAGTGTCAGATACGCAGTATTTT. Translating gives CASSQLAGVSDTQYF.

This clone was seen a few times. The rearrangement uses TRBV19 and TRBJ1-5, with 7 positions matching TRBD1. The CDR3 loop spans 15 amino acids. Germline-derived CDR1 and CDR2 are LNHDA and SQIVND (reference sequence). V lost 6 bases and J lost 0; bases outside the gene matches: 5. CDR3 DNA sequence: TGTGCCAGTAGCGCGGGGACAGTTAGCAATCAGCCCCAGCATTTT. Its protein is CASSAGTVSNQPQHF. The full variable domain, completed using reference TRBV19 and TRBJ1-5, is DGGITQSPKYLFRKEGQNVTLSCEQNLNHDAMYWYRQDPGQGLRLIYYSQIVNDFQKGDIAEGYSVSREKKESFPLTVTSAQKNPTAFYLCASSAGTVSNQPQHFGDGTRLSIL.

The chain joins TRBV28 to TRBJ1-1; no firm D call. CDR1 and CDR2 from the germline V gene are MDHEN and SYDVKM. The CDR3 is 16 residues long. Deletions cut 6 bases from V and 1 base from J, with 18 bases between. The CDR3: CASSSPDGRWNTEAFF. The CDR3 region has the DNA TGTGCCAGCAGCTCCCCTGACGGGCGCTGGAACACTGAAGCTTTCTTT.

The chain employs TRBV6-5 and TRBJ2-7; 7 nucleotides line up with TRBD1. This CDR3 is built from 13 residues. Trimming cost V 6 bases and J 6 bases; bases outside gene matches: 8. The V gene's germline CDR1 is MNHEY and CDR2 SVGAGI. The CDR3 spells CASSQVRGREQYF. The CDR3 bases are TGTGCCAGCAGCCAAGTGAGGGGGCGCGAGCAGTACTTC.

The rearrangement joins TRBV14 to TRBJ2-1; D not certain. Germline V gene data show CDR1 as SGHDN and CDR2 as FVKESK. Between the trimmed V and J ends, which lost 2 bases and 6 bases, there was a span of 11 bases. This CDR3 spans 14 amino acids. Here the CDR3 reads CASSQPLTPNEQFF. CDR3 DNA: TGTGCCAGCAGCCAACCTTTGACTCCCAATGAGCAGTTCTTC.

The chain joins TRBV27 to TRBJ1-5, with TRBD1 identical over 7 bases. Trimming cost V 4 bases and J 5 bases; bases outside gene matches: 8. This CDR3 contains 15 residues. Germline V gives CDR1 MNHEY, CDR2 SMNVEV (reference sequence). CDR3 DNA: TGTGCCAGCAGTTCGGCCACAGGGGCCCATCAGCCCCAGCATTTT. Translating it yields CASSSATGAHQPQHF.

The rearrangement links TRBV27 to TRBJ2-1; TRBD2 agrees at 9 bases. With V trimmed by 3 bases and J by 8 bases, 11 bases remained unmatched. The V gene's germline CDR1 is MNHEY and CDR2 SMNVEV (reference sequence). This CDR3 spans 16 amino acids. The CDR3 spells CASSFGRGRDGDEQFF. In DNA form, the CDR3 reads TGTGCCAGCAGTTTCGGGCGCGGGAGGGATGGCGATGAGCAGTTCTTC.

The chain has TRBV30 and TRBJ2-2; D is unresolved. Germline loops: CDR1 GTSNPN, CDR2 SVGIG (reference sequence). CDR3 length equals 13 residues. Deletions cut 0 bases from V and 3 bases from J, with 5 bases between. CDR3 DNA sequence: TGTGCCTGGAGTGTAACTGACACCGGGGAGCTGTTTTTT. This sequence encodes CAWSVTDTGELFF.

This chain uses TRBV28 with TRBJ1-5, with no clear D. CDR1 and CDR2 (germline): MDHEN, SYDVKM. Trimming stripped 5 bases from V and 1 base from J, with 15 bases between. This CDR3 region has 16 residues. CDR3 amino acids: CASSPNKKESNQPQHF. The CDR3 nucleotides read TGTGCCAGCAGTCCGAATAAAAAAGAGAGCAATCAGCCCCAGCATTTT.

The rearrangement links TRBV10-3 to TRBJ2-2; possibly TRBD1 or TRBD2 for D (5 bases each). Germline CDR1 and CDR2: ENHRY and SYGVKD. The CDR3 has 16 amino acids. V was clipped by 6 bases and J by 2 bases, with 16 bases between them. CDR3 amino acids: CAIRPPGRSNTGELFF. CDR3 DNA sequence: TGTGCCATCAGGCCCCCGGGACGGTCTAACACCGGGGAGCTGTTTTTT.

The gene calls are TRBV4-1 and TRBJ1-5; D not certain. Germline loops: CDR1 MGHRA, CDR2 YSYEKL. CDR3 size: 17 residues. V dropped 0 bases and J dropped 4 bases, with 16 bases sitting between them. CDR3 in DNA: TGCGCCAGCAGCCAAGATCTGCAGAGGGCCGAAAATCAGCCCCAGCATTTT. Translating it yields CASSQDLQRAENQPQHF.

The genes are TRBV2 and TRBJ1-5, with D possibly being TRBD1 (6 bases). Trimming cost V 2 bases and J 2 bases, with 10 bases left between them. This CDR3 is 15 amino acids long. Germline V gene lookup returns CDR1 SNHLY and CDR2 FYNNEI. In DNA, the CDR3 is TGTGCCAGCAGTGAATCCAGGGGTCGCAATCAGCCCCAGCATTTT. It specifies CASSESRGRNQPQHF.

The chain recombines TRBV7-8 with TRBJ1-4, with D possibly TRBD1 on 6 matching bases. The CDR3 covers 18 residues. CDR1 and CDR2 from the germline V gene are SGHVS and FQNEAQ. V lost 4 bases and J lost 7, with 25 bases in between. DNA of the CDR3: TGTGCCAGCAGCTCACAGGACAGCCCACAGAGCGTCATTGAAAAACTGTTTTTT. Translating gives CASSSQDSPQSVIEKLFF.

The chain uses TRBV7-6 and TRBJ2-7; tentatively, D is TRBD1 or TRBD2 (7 bases each). The CDR3 contains 14 residues. V lost 5 bases, J lost 7 bases, and 18 bases lay in between. Germline CDR1 is SGHVS and CDR2 is FNYEAQ. CDR3 region: CASSPGGGRREQYF. CDR3 nucleotide sequence: TGTGCCAGCAGCCCAGGGGGGGGACGGAGAGAGCAGTACTTC.

The table lists this clone with a count of one. V gene TRBV27 combines with J gene TRBJ2-1; D is possibly TRBD2 (7 bases). The CDR3 extends over 12 amino acids. The V and J ends lost 4 bases and 9 bases respectively, with 10 bases between them. CDR1 is MNHEY, CDR2 SMNVEV, per germline (reference sequence). CDR3: CASSWGGGEQFF. CDR3 sequence (DNA): TGTGCCAGCAGTTGGGGAGGGGGTGAGCAGTTCTTC.

Here the CDR3 reads CASSIYGGPIYGYTF. The CDR3 coding sequence is TGTGCCAGTAGTATATATGGGGGGCCAATCTATGGCTACACCTTC. The rearrangement uses TRBV19 and TRBJ1-2; possible D gene TRBD1, 6 bases. Trimming took 2 bases from V and 4 from J, leaving 14 bases between them. This CDR3 is built from 15 residues. Germline V gene data show CDR1 as LNHDA and CDR2 as SQIVND (reference sequence).

The rearrangement joins TRBV7-9 to TRBJ2-7; 10 bases agree with TRBD2. Germline CDR1 reads SEHNR; CDR2 reads FQNEAQ (reference sequence). This CDR3 has 17 amino acids. J gave up 1 base and V 5 bases, and 11 bases lay outside the gene matches. CDR3 amino acids: CASSPGLAGEGSYEQYF. CDR3 DNA: TGTGCCAGCAGCCCCGGGCTAGCGGGAGAGGGGTCCTACGAGCAGTACTTC.

J is TRBJ2-3 and V is TRBV2, with 8 bases lining up with TRBD2. J was trimmed by 1 base and V by 8 bases; bases with no gene match: 8. The CDR3 loop spans 15 amino acids. Germline CDR1 and CDR2: SNHLY and FYNNEI. CDR3 in amino acids: CASLSSGSGTDTQYF. The CDR3 DNA follows: TGTGCCAGCTTGTCTAGCGGGTCGGGCACAGATACGCAGTATTTT.

CDR3 sequence: CASSPDASPYYEQYF. The CDR3 DNA reads TGTGCCAGCAGCCCCGATGCGTCTCCCTACTACGAGCAGTACTTC. The rearrangement uses TRBV27 and TRBJ2-7, with D unclear. Trimming shortened V by 6 bases and J by 3 bases, and 18 bases separated the two germline ends. The CDR3 loop spans 15 amino acids. The V gene's germline CDR1 is MNHEY and CDR2 SMNVEV (reference sequence).

The CDR3, as DNA: TGCGCCAGCAGCCAGTGGCTAGCGGGAGGTAATGAGCAGTTCTTC. Translated: CASSQWLAGGNEQFF. The rearrangement uses TRBV4-1 and TRBJ2-1, with 11 bases lining up with TRBD2. The ends lost 3 bases at V and 7 bases at J; junction bases unmatched: 5. The CDR3 covers 15 residues. The germline V gene encodes CDR1 MGHRA and CDR2 YSYEKL.

The chain combines TRBV11-2 with TRBJ2-4, with a possible D match to TRBD2 (6 bases). The CDR3 length is 15 residues. Germline V gives CDR1 SGHAT, CDR2 FQNNGV. V dropped 0 bases and J dropped 7 bases, with 13 bases sitting between them. The CDR3 bases are TGTGCCAGCAGCTTAGAGGGACTGCCTTGGAACATTCAGTACTTC. This encodes CASSLEGLPWNIQYF.

This clone came up once. This sequence joins TRBV18 and TRBJ2-6, with 8 bases that match TRBD1. Germline assignment: CDR1 KGHSH and CDR2 LQKENI. Trimming took 5 bases from V and 0 from J; bases not matched to a gene: 9. CDR3 size: 18 residues. The CDR3 here is CASSTLQGDLSGANVLTF. CDR3 in DNA: TGTGCCAGCTCAACACTACAGGGGGACCTCTCTGGGGCCAACGTCCTGACTTTC.